This TCR beta chain is from a study of blood T cell repertoires in COVID-19. For the study at large: Donors in the United States, Italy and Spain gave samples during acute or convalescent COVID-19. From T cells, B-cell-depleted T cells, or PBMCs came the material, which was cDNA or gDNA.

V was trimmed by 4 bases and J by 2 bases, leaving 20 bases between them. The CDR3 consists of 17 residues. Germline V gives CDR1 LGHDT, CDR2 YNNKEL (reference sequence). In the source study's methods: Nucleated cell counts were estimated from reference gene primer amplification. The assay was immunoSEQ multiplex PCR, and TCRdb's table has in-frame clones only and misses some. V and J calls and clone size come straight from that table; D and trimming were deduced from the DNA. The data show 85,000 to 130,000 clones, over 65% seen once. Sequences were obtained from peripheral blood. The rearrangement uses TRBV3-1 (or the pseudogene TRBV3-2) and TRBJ1-2; the D gene is possibly TRBD1 (5 bases). This TCR was recovered from a man in his sixties with acute or convalescent COVID-19. The CDR3 nucleotides are TGTGCCAGCAGCCCTACAGCTTTAGGGACTCCGAACTATGGCTACACCTTC. Translated, it gives CASSPTALGTPNYGYTF.